These 17 T cell receptor beta chains originate from one sample sequenced in a study of T cell responses to AZD1222 COVID-19 vaccine. The repertoire was sequenced with immunoSEQ multiplex PCR; TCRdb's copy has only in-frame clones and lacks some. The sample has about 100,000 clones, approximately 93% seen once. Sample: peripheral blood, taken 28 days after the second AZD1222 dose. These receptors came from an adult who received the AZD1222 COVID-19 vaccine.

The V and J genes are TRBV21-1 and TRBJ1-4. TRBV21-1 represents a pseudogene. The CDR3 extends over 15 amino acids. The CDR3 DNA reads TGTGCCAGCAGCAAAGTGAGGAGTGGTGGTGAAAAACTGTTTTTT. Its translation: CASSKVRSGGEKLFF.

This clone occurred once. V and J are TRBV9 and TRBJ2-3; D call uncertain. The length of the CDR3 is 13 residues. The germline CDR1 and CDR2 sequences are SGDLS and YYNGEE. V gave up 0 bases and J gave up 6 bases, with 8 bases separating them. The CDR3 DNA sequence: TGTGCCAGCAGCGTAGCCAGCCCTGATACGCAGTATTTT. This encodes CASSVASPDTQYF.

This chain links TRBV4-3 with TRBJ2-2; TRBD2 aligns across 8 bases. Unmatched junction bases numbered 5, after V lost 1 base and J lost 4 bases. The V gene's germline CDR1 is LGHNA and CDR2 YSLEER. The CDR3 contains 16 residues. Here the CDR3 reads CASSQGRGAVTGELFF. The CDR3 nucleotides read TGCGCCAGCAGCCAAGGGCGGGGGGCGGTCACCGGGGAGCTGTTTTTT.

The V and J genes are TRBV6-2 or TRBV6-3 and TRBJ1-4; 9 nucleotides align to TRBD1. With V trimmed by 5 bases and J by 11 bases, 9 bases remained unmatched. There are 14 residues in the CDR3. Germline CDR1 reads MNHEY; CDR2 reads SVGEGT. CDR3 nucleotide sequence: TGTGCCAGCAGTCCCGGGACAGGGACTCGGAAACTGTTTTTT. Amino acid sequence: CASSPGTGTRKLFF.

V usage is TRBV7-2 and J usage is TRBJ1-1; D remains ambiguous. Germline CDR1 is SGHTA and CDR2 is FQGNSA. This CDR3 contains 13 residues. Between the trimmed V and J ends, which lost 2 bases and 1 base, there was a span of 5 bases. CDR3 bases: TGTGCCAGCAGCTTAACCTGGAACACTGAAGCTTTCTTT. The encoded protein is CASSLTWNTEAFF.

This clone was picked up a small number of times. This chain connects TRBV12-5 to TRBJ2-3; 7 nucleotides match TRBD2. V lost 6 bases and J lost 3; bases outside the gene matches: 6. Germline CDR1 is LGHNT and CDR2 is FRNRAP. The CDR3 totals 14 residues. The CDR3 reads CASGLGGMTDTQYF. DNA for the CDR3: TGTGCTAGTGGCCTGGGGGGGATGACAGATACGCAGTATTTT. The full variable domain, completed using reference TRBV12-5 and TRBJ2-3, is DARVTQTPRHKVTEMGQEVTMRCQPILGHNTVFWYRQTMMQGLELLAYFRNRAPLDDSGMPKDRFSAEMPDATLATLKIQPSEPRDSAVYFCASGLGGMTDTQYFGPGTRLTVL.

This chain links TRBV7-8 with TRBJ1-5, with D uncertain. Trimming left V 3 bases short and J 4 bases short, with 10 bases between. The CDR3 totals 14 residues. Germline CDR1 reads SGHVS; CDR2 reads FQNEAQ. The CDR3 is CASSLAELNQPQHF. CDR3 sequence (DNA): TGTGCCAGCAGCTTGGCCGAGCTTAATCAGCCCCAGCATTTT.

This clone came up once. The chain joins TRBV2 to TRBJ1-1; no reliable D call. Germline loops: CDR1 SNHLY, CDR2 FYNNEI. V lost 5 bases, J lost 3 bases, and 19 bases lay in between. The CDR3 consists of 16 residues. The CDR3, as DNA: TGTGCCAGCAGTCTATTAAACCCAAACGCGTACACTGAAGCTTTCTTT. This translates into CASSLLNPNAYTEAFF.

The chain links TRBV4-1 to TRBJ2-1; D is perhaps TRBD1 or TRBD2 (5 bases each). Trimming took 1 base from V and 14 from J, leaving 18 bases between them. The CDR3 has 14 amino acids. CDR1 is MGHRA, CDR2 YSYEKL, per germline. This CDR3 reads CASSQVPVLGVEFF. As DNA, the CDR3 is TGCGCCAGCAGCCAAGTTCCTGTACTAGGGGTTGAGTTCTTC.

This chain connects TRBV9 to TRBJ2-1; 13 nucleotides agree with TRBD2. The V and J ends lost 0 bases and 9 bases, in that order; junction bases with no gene match: 9. The germline V gene encodes CDR1 SGDLS and CDR2 YYNGEE. This CDR3 is built from 17 residues. Here the CDR3 reads CASSVGDWTSGRGEQFF. CDR3 bases: TGTGCCAGCAGCGTAGGGGACTGGACTAGCGGGAGAGGTGAGCAGTTCTTC.

The V and J genes are TRBV27 and TRBJ2-1; 11 nucleotides line up with TRBD2. The V and J ends lost 2 bases and 7 bases, in that order; junction bases with no gene match: 7. The germline V gene encodes CDR1 MNHEY and CDR2 SMNVEV (reference sequence). The CDR3 is 16 residues long. CDR3 DNA sequence: TGTGCCAGCAGTTTAAGGCTAGCGGGAGGTATAAATGAGCAGTTCTTC. Protein product: CASSLRLAGGINEQFF.

This clone was seen more than once but under ten times. J is TRBJ2-7 and V is TRBV5-1; TRBD2 might be the D (6 bases). This CDR3 has 14 residues. V lost 4 bases and J 0 bases, leaving 11 bases between the germline ends. Germline V gene lookup returns CDR1 SGHRS and CDR2 YFSETQ. The chain's CDR3 is CASSTGDPSYEQYF. The CDR3, as DNA: TGCGCCAGCAGCACGGGAGACCCCTCCTACGAGCAGTACTTC.

The V call is TRBV2, the J call TRBJ2-1; TRBD2 agrees at 14 bases. V dropped 5 bases and J dropped 15; count of bases not matched to a gene: 9. CDR3 length equals 14 residues. Germline CDR1 is SNHLY and CDR2 is FYNNEI. The CDR3 bases are TGTGCCAGCAGTACGACTAGCGGGAGGGGTCGGCTGTTCTTC. It specifies CASSTTSGRGRLFF. The full variable domain, with the rest looked up from reference TRBV2 and TRBJ2-1, is EPEVTQTPSHQVTQMGQEVILRCVPISNHLYFYWYRQILGQKVEFLVSFYNNEISEKSEIFDDQFSVERPDGSNFTLKIRSTKLEDSAMYFCASSTTSGRGRLFFGPGTRLTVL.

J is TRBJ2-7 and V is TRBV28; D might be TRBD2 (5 bases). V lost 7 bases, J lost 5 bases, and 12 bases lay in between. Germline CDR1 is MDHEN and CDR2 is SYDVKM. The length of the CDR3 is 12 residues. CDR3 DNA: TGTGCCAGCATCAGAGAGCGGAACGAGCAGTACTTC. This translates into CASIRERNEQYF. The whole variable domain, remainder taken from reference TRBV28 and TRBJ2-7, is DVKVTQSSRYLVKRTGEKVFLECVQDMDHENMFWYRQDPGLGLRLIYFSYDVKMKEKGDIPEGYSVSREKKERFSLILESASTNQTSMYLCASIRERNEQYFGPGTRLTVT.

This clone was observed a single time. This chain uses TRBV15 with TRBJ2-2; no firm D call. Germline loops: CDR1 LNHNV, CDR2 YYDKDF (reference sequence). V was clipped by 0 bases and J by 1 base, with 0 bases between them. The CDR3 is 13 amino acids. CDR3: CATSRENTGELFF. As DNA, the CDR3 is TGTGCCACCAGCAGAGAGAACACCGGGGAGCTGTTTTTT. The entire variable domain, with the rest obtained from reference TRBV15 and TRBJ2-2, is as follows: DAMVIQNPRYQVTQFGKPVTLSCSQTLNHNVMYWYQQKSSQAPKLLFHYYDKDFNNEADTPDNFQSRRPNTSFCFLDIRSPGLGDTAMYLCATSRENTGELFFGEGSRLTVL.

This chain connects TRBV7-9 to TRBJ1-2; maybe TRBD1 (6 bases). This CDR3 region has 15 residues. Trimming stripped 6 bases from V and 0 bases from J, with 14 bases between. Germline-derived CDR1 and CDR2 are SEHNR and FQNEAQ (reference sequence). Written as DNA, the CDR3 is TGTGCCAGCAGTCTCGGGACACCACCTAACTATGGCTACACCTTC. Its translation: CASSLGTPPNYGYTF.

The genes are TRBV7-9 and TRBJ1-4, with D possibly being TRBD1 (5 bases). Germline values: CDR1 SEHNR, CDR2 FQNEAQ (reference sequence). The CDR3 is made up of 15 amino acids. Trimming stripped 1 base from V and 5 bases from J, with 11 bases between. This CDR3 is CASSLVNRTNEKLFF. Written as DNA, the CDR3 is TGTGCCAGCAGCTTAGTGAACAGGACGAATGAAAAACTGTTTTTT.